This T cell receptor beta chain was identified in a study of blood T cells in healthy people across ages (dated by TCRdb to the mid-2010s). A note on the overall study: Template switching captured roughly one uniquely barcoded TCR beta cDNA molecule per two T cells in model experiments. To track age-related changes in TCR beta repertoire diversity, the study relied on deep sequencing normalized with unique cDNA molecular identifiers. Four age groups were formed from the donors: young (average about 16 years), middle-aged (just under 40), aged (about 62) and long-lived (about 80). To avoid experimental bias, donors of different ages were randomly spread across the sequencing lanes. For two donors (one aged 18 to 30 and one aged 80 or older), the study analyzed two additional independent replicas of 1 million unique cDNA reads from the same blood draw. What the research found in general, with its limitations: As age increased, observed TCR beta diversity per million T cells dropped in a roughly linear way, and a significant reduction was already evident by age about 40. Compared with the aged group, the long-lived group had more naive CD4+ T cells, fewer expanded clones and increased TCR diversity, a pattern suggesting age selection. Estimates of total diversity from one million sequenced T cells were regarded as lower bounds and underestimates. Bulk unsorted PBMC profiling prevented conclusive comparison of naive and antigen-experienced compartments. Because the CMV infection status of the donors was unknown, age-related changes in expanded clonotypes may potentially have been confounded. The percentage of naive T cells measured by flow cytometry correlated strongly with observed TCR beta diversity.

In the germline V gene (reference sequence), CDR1 corresponds to DFQATT and CDR2 to SNEGSKA. The CDR3 covers 16 residues, taking in both the cysteine and the phenylalanine. Just CDR3 DNA is preserved here, 48 bases in frame from base 1. At the junction V is shortened by 2 bases and J by 0 bases; bases outside the gene matches: 4. A word on this clonotype: Which antigen it targets is not known. Base-call qualities are not available, and no considerably larger clone is one nucleotide away.

The donors were 40 or so Caucasian individuals from Russia, aged roughly 6 to 90 years, who were systemically healthy. Each donor gave ten milliliters of peripheral blood, drawn into EDTA-treated Vacutainer tubes. Ficoll-Paque density-gradient centrifugation was used to isolate PBMCs, with at least 6 million obtained per sample. Trizol reagent was used to extract total RNA from PBMCs, with at least 5.5 micrograms per sample. For every donor, flow cytometry on a PBMC aliquot measured the percentage of naive CD45RAhigh/CD27high T cells. To prepare the library, 5' RACE was applied. The instrument given in TCRdb is Illumina HiSeq 2500. A second PCR of roughly 6 to 11 cycles was run with a J-beta primer mix and a sample-barcoded 5' primer. Each TCR beta cDNA molecule received a unique molecular identifier from a template-switch 5' adaptor carrying 12 random nucleotides. Each sample yielded at least 3 million CDR3-containing paired-end reads. All of the RNA was converted into first-strand cDNA using the Mint cDNA synthesis kit, with a TRBC-specific oligonucleotide serving as the primer. All cDNA was treated with uracil-DNA glycosylase and then went through a first 18-cycle PCR with the universal primers M1SS and BC2_uni_R. The original methods were these. Each sample was normalized by randomly selecting 1 million high-quality reads, each carrying a distinct molecular identifier. Reads with shared molecular identifiers were discarded instead of being binned into consensus sequences. MiTCR, with a Q25 quality threshold and the strictest error-elimination algorithm, was used for CDR3 identification, clonotype clustering and error correction. A nonparametric unseen species model using Euler transformation provided a lower-bound estimate of total TCR beta diversity. The public reads were reanalyzed by TCRdb: fastp trimming at Q25, MiXCR alignment, in-frame beta chains only. Every CDR3 protein is listed once, alongside the most common genes and DNA of its rows. TCRdb's processing, not the authors' own work, is the source of the V and J calls. The sample data list some 920,000 distinct CDR3 sequences, and roughly 51% of these were observed just once. The ten largest clones represent about 21% of the sample.

The chain is assembled from TRBV20-1 and TRBJ2-1; 10 junctional bases match TRBD2. The clonotype was recovered from a woman aged 55-70 years in good health. Input material: blood. CDR3 reads: CSARRTSGSSYNEQFF. The DNA is as follows: TGCAGTGCTAGAAGGACTAGCGGTAGCTCCTACAATGAGCAGTTCTTC.